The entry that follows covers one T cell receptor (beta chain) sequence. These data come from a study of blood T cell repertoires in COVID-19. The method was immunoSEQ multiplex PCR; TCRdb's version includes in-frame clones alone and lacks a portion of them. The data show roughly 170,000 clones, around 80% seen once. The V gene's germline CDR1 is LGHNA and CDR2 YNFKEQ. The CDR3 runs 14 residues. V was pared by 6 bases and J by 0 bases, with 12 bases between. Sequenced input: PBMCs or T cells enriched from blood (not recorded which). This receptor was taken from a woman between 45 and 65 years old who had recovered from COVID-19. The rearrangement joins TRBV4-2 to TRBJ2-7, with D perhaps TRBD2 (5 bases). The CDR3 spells CASRTTGDSYEQYF. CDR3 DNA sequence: TGTGCCAGCAGGACGACCGGGGACTCCTACGAGCAGTACTTC.